Listed here are 10 T cell receptor beta chains from one sample, sequenced in a study of blood T cell repertoires in COVID-19. Measured with immunoSEQ multiplex PCR; TCRdb has only the in-frame clones, and not every one. The sample shows roughly 260,000 clones, roughly 87% of them seen only once. Source material: PBMCs or T cells enriched from blood (not recorded which). The receptors here all came from a woman aged 30 to 39 with acute COVID-19.

This sequence joins TRBV19 and TRBJ1-2, with 7 bases identical to TRBD1. The V segment lost 4 bases and the J segment 2 bases; nucleotides outside the gene matches: 10. CDR3 length: 16 amino acids. CDR1 is LNHDA, CDR2 SQIVND, per germline (reference sequence). The CDR3, as DNA: TGTGCCAGTAGTACAAAAACAGGGGCCCGAAACTATGGCTACACCTTC. Protein sequence: CASSTKTGARNYGYTF.

This chain connects TRBV6-4 to TRBJ1-1; D gene uncertain. The V end lost 4 bases, the J end lost 0 bases, and 6 bases lay between the germline ends. The CDR3 has 13 residues. Per the germline V gene, CDR1 is MRHNA and CDR2 is SNTAGT. CDR3 nucleotides: TGTGCCAGCAGTGCAACTGTGAACACTGAAGCTTTCTTT. Protein sequence: CASSATVNTEAFF.

The chain couples TRBV5-6 to TRBJ1-2; D is unclear. Germline V gene sequence: CDR1 SGHDT, CDR2 YYEEEE. This CDR3 comprises 13 residues. Trimming cost V 4 bases and J 4 bases, with 11 bases left between them. The CDR3 DNA reads as TGTGCCAGCAGCCTCGGTAGTACCTATGGCTACACCTTC. Its protein product is CASSLGSTYGYTF.

V gene TRBV2 combines with J gene TRBJ1-3, with TRBD1 matching 12 bases. Germline V gene sequence: CDR1 SNHLY, CDR2 FYNNEI. J was trimmed by 1 base and V by 6 bases; bases with no gene match: 4. The CDR3 sequence is 16 residues long. The CDR3 DNA reads as TGTGCCAGCAGACGGGGACAGGGGGCTTCTGGAAACACCATATATTTT. Protein: CASRRGQGASGNTIYF.

This clone was counted once. This sequence joins TRBV29-1 and TRBJ1-2; 7 bases agree with TRBD1. Germline V lookup: CDR1 SQVTM, CDR2 ANQGSEA. J lost 4 bases, V lost 8 bases, and 10 bases had no gene match. This CDR3 has 13 amino acids. For the CDR3, the DNA is TGCAGCCTTGGAGGGGGCTCGGGCTATGGCTACACCTTC. Protein: CSLGGGSGYGYTF.

This clone was counted a single time. The chain employs TRBV14 and TRBJ2-1; 10 nucleotides line up with TRBD2. V lost 4 bases and J lost 8; bases outside the gene matches: 14. Germline assignment: CDR1 SGHDN and CDR2 FVKESK. The CDR3 extends over 17 amino acids. The CDR3 DNA is TGTGCCAGCAGCCCTTTCCCCGTTAGCGGGGGGATGGATGAGCAGTTCTTC. Protein: CASSPFPVSGGMDEQFF.

This chain joins TRBV6-5 and TRBJ2-7, with TRBD2 as a possible D gene (6 bases). V was clipped by 0 bases and J by 2 bases, with 11 bases between them. Germline values: CDR1 MNHEY, CDR2 SVGAGI. CDR3 length: 15 amino acids. Written as DNA, the CDR3 is TGTGCCAGCAGTTACTCGAGAGGGGAGGCCTACGAGCAGTACTTC. This codes for CASSYSRGEAYEQYF.

The chain recombines TRBV6-5 with TRBJ2-7; D possibly corresponds to TRBD1 (7 bases). Germline lookup yields CDR1 MNHEY and CDR2 SVGAGI. This CDR3 contains 13 residues. V was trimmed by 7 bases and J by 7 bases, leaving 17 bases between them. CDR3 DNA sequence: TGTGCCAGCACCAGGAAGCAGGGGGGTGAGCAGTACTTC. It codes for CASTRKQGGEQYF.

The chain combines TRBV6-2 or TRBV6-3 with TRBJ1-1, with TRBD1 as a possible D gene (5 bases). CDR1 is MNHEY, CDR2 SVGEGT, per germline. This CDR3 has 15 amino acids. V was trimmed by 1 base and J by 4 bases, leaving 13 bases between them. CDR3 coding DNA: TGTGCCAGCAGTTACTTGCAGGCGGGGGGCACTGAAGCTTTCTTT. Protein: CASSYLQAGGTEAFF.

This sequence joins TRBV5-4 and TRBJ2-7, with 8 bases aligning to TRBD1. This CDR3 spans 14 amino acids. J lost 3 bases, V lost 2 bases, and 4 bases had no gene match. Germline CDR1 SGHNT, CDR2 YYREEE (reference sequence). For the CDR3, the DNA is TGTGCCAGCAGCTTAAAGGACAGGGTCTACGAGCAGTACTTC. Translation gives CASSLKDRVYEQYF.